What follows are 12 T cell receptor beta chains derived from one specimen sequenced in a study of blood T cell repertoires in COVID-19. The assay was immunoSEQ multiplex PCR, and TCRdb's table has in-frame clones only and misses some. The top ten hold around 14% of the sample, which has about 170,000 clones, roughly 84% seen once. The sample consisted of peripheral blood. The origin of the receptors is a man between 18 and 35 years old with active or convalescent COVID-19.

The chain joins TRBV2 to TRBJ2-7; TRBD1 agrees at 7 bases. This CDR3 is 15 amino acids long. Germline V gene sequence: CDR1 SNHLY, CDR2 FYNNEI. V lost 6 bases and J lost 0; bases outside the gene matches: 8. The CDR3 DNA is TGTGCCAGCAGAGGGACCGGGACAGTCTCCTACGAGCAGTACTTC. Residues: CASRGTGTVSYEQYF.

The gene calls are TRBV19 and TRBJ2-3; 10 bases align to TRBD1. The CDR3 is 15 residues long. CDR1 and CDR2 from the germline V gene are LNHDA and SQIVND (reference sequence). V lost 6 bases, J lost 3 bases, and 6 bases stayed unmatched. The CDR3 sequence is CASSETGGWTDTQYF. The CDR3 DNA sequence: TGTGCCAGTAGCGAGACAGGGGGCTGGACAGATACGCAGTATTTT.

The chain employs TRBV6-5 and TRBJ2-5; D is ambiguous. CDR3 length: 14 amino acids. Germline loops: CDR1 MNHEY, CDR2 SVGAGI. Trimming stripped 7 bases from V and 0 bases from J, with 12 bases between. The CDR3 here is CASNRVRNQETQYF. CDR3 coding DNA: TGTGCCAGCAATCGAGTGCGAAACCAAGAGACCCAGTACTTC.

The V gene is TRBV4-3, the J gene TRBJ1-1, with D possibly TRBD1 on 6 matching bases. The germline V gene has CDR1 LGHNA and CDR2 YSLEER. CDR3 length: 12 amino acids. The V end lost 1 base, the J end lost 10 bases, and 10 bases lay between the germline ends. The CDR3 nucleotides read TGCGCCAGCAGCCAAGGAGGACAGCGAGCTTTCTTT. This codes for CASSQGGQRAFF.

The chain links TRBV6-5 to TRBJ1-2; TRBD1 matches 7 bases. The J segment lost 4 bases and the V segment lost 6 bases, leaving 8 bases of the junction unmatched. CDR1 and CDR2 (germline): MNHEY, SVGAGI. The CDR3 is 14 amino acids. This chain's CDR3 is CASRVPGQSYGYTF. The CDR3 DNA is TGTGCCAGCAGGGTCCCGGGACAGAGCTATGGCTACACCTTC.

The chain joins TRBV27 to TRBJ1-5, with 7 bases aligning to TRBD1. The trim removed 7 bases at V and 0 bases at J, leaving 6 bases unmatched. Germline loops: CDR1 MNHEY, CDR2 SMNVEV (reference sequence). This CDR3 contains 15 residues. Written as DNA, the CDR3 is TGTGCCAGCATGCGAGACAGGGTTAGCAATCAGCCCCAGCATTTT. Translating it yields CASMRDRVSNQPQHF.

The chain links TRBV12-3 or TRBV12-4 to TRBJ2-7; maybe TRBD2 (5 bases). The CDR3 is 13 residues long. V was clipped by 2 bases and J by 1 base, with 6 bases between them. CDR3 nucleotide sequence: TGTGCCAGCAGTTTATGGACTTCCTACGAGCAGTACTTC. Protein sequence: CASSLWTSYEQYF.

The chain uses TRBV20-1 and TRBJ2-1, with a tentative D call TRBD2 (5 bases). Germline-derived CDR1 and CDR2 are DFQATT and SNEGSKA (reference sequence). The CDR3 is 10 residues long. The V and J ends lost 5 bases and 9 bases respectively, with 8 bases between them. CDR3 residues: CSADGIEQFF. The CDR3 region has the DNA TGCAGTGCTGACGGGATTGAGCAGTTCTTC.

This chain links TRBV7-2 with TRBJ2-7, with a tentative D call TRBD1 (6 bases). With 4 bases removed from V and 2 bases from J, the gap between germline ends came to 12 bases. CDR1 is SGHTA and CDR2 is FQGNSA in the germline V gene. CDR3 length: 14 amino acids. The chain's CDR3 is CASSSNRVAYEQYF. CDR3 DNA sequence: TGTGCCAGCAGCTCCAACAGGGTTGCCTACGAGCAGTACTTC.

The rearrangement uses TRBV4-1 and TRBJ1-6, with 7 bases identical to TRBD1. V dropped 4 bases and J dropped 0; count of bases not matched to a gene: 3. This CDR3 has 16 residues. Germline assignment: CDR1 MGHRA and CDR2 YSYEKL. The DNA of the CDR3 is TGCGCCAGCAGCCTATCAGGGGGCTCCTATAATTCACCCCTCCACTTT. Protein product: CASSLSGGSYNSPLHF.

J is TRBJ2-7 and V is TRBV9; TRBD1 aligns across 9 bases. Trimming cost V 3 bases and J 7 bases; bases outside gene matches: 8. The CDR3 spans 14 residues. Germline CDR1 is SGDLS and CDR2 is YYNGEE. In DNA form, the CDR3 reads TGTGCCAGCAGCGGCGGGACAGGGTGGGGGGAGCAGTACTTC. Amino acids: CASSGGTGWGEQYF. The full variable domain, with the rest looked up from reference TRBV9 and TRBJ2-7, is DSGVTQTPKHLITATGQRVTLRCSPRSGDLSVYWYQQSLDQGLQFLIQYYNGEERAKGNILERFSAQQFPDLHSELNLSSLELGDSALYFCASSGGTGWGEQYFGPGTRLTVT.

The chain carries TRBV9 and TRBJ2-3; TRBD1 agrees at 7 bases. The junction had 4 bases not matched to a gene; V was cut back by 4 bases and J by 5 bases. The CDR3 loop spans 13 amino acids. CDR1 is SGDLS and CDR2 is YYNGEE in the germline V gene. CDR3 nucleotide sequence: TGTGCCAGCAGCCCCTCAGGGGGAGATACGCAGTATTTT. This translates into CASSPSGGDTQYF.